The present TCR beta chain was sequenced within a study of Graves' ophthalmopathy and Graves' hyperthyroidism. Amplification targeted the TCR beta CDR3 regions, with RNA transcripts as the source material. HTBI primers were used in a first-round RT-PCR, which preceded a second-round multiplex PCR. Each CDR3 protein gets one entry after TCRdb re-called the multiplex PCR reads with MiXCR. Of a few hundred thousand distinct CDR3 sequences in the sample, about 40% were seen once. The TCR was taken from an adult man with Graves' hyperthyroidism. Material for sequencing was peripheral blood or thyroid tissue (not recorded which).

CDR3 sequence (DNA): TGTGCCACCAGCAGGACAGCGGGGGAGAACAATCAGCCCCAGCATTTT. This gives the protein CATSRTAGENNQPQHF. V gene TRBV15 combines with J gene TRBJ1-5; D is possibly TRBD1 (5 bases). Trimming removed 3 bases from V and 3 bases from J, with 15 bases in between. This CDR3 is built from 16 residues. CDR1 LNHNV and CDR2 YYDKDF come from the germline V gene (reference sequence).